The 23 T cell receptor beta chains presented below share a single source sample, sequenced in a study of blood T cells in healthy people across ages. Alongside a J-beta primer mix, a sample-barcoded 5' primer served in a second PCR lasting about 7 to 12 cycles. MiXCR was run by TCRdb on the 5' RACE reads, yielding one entry per CDR3 protein. Among approximately 960,000 distinct CDR3 sequences, 25% to 35% were seen once, and the ten largest hold 10% to 13%. A further study also used this sample, focusing on T cells of mothers and their children.

The sequenced sample was blood. The receptor source for this set is a woman in her thirties or forties in good health.

This clonotype was detected a few times. The chain recombines TRBV6-6 with TRBJ2-1, with D tentatively TRBD1 (6 bases). This CDR3 has 13 residues. Trimming left V 5 bases short and J 13 bases short, with 18 bases between. Germline V gene sequence: CDR1 MNHNY, CDR2 SVGAGI (reference sequence). CDR3 loop: CASSAGTPPFQFF. The CDR3 DNA is TGTGCCAGCAGTGCCGGGACACCCCCGTTCCAGTTCTTC.

Many counts were recorded for this clonotype. This chain links TRBV4-3 with TRBJ1-2; no reliable D call. The CDR3 length is 15 residues. V lost 0 bases and J 0 bases, leaving 8 bases between the germline ends. The germline CDR1 and CDR2 sequences are LGHNA and YSLEER. The CDR3 loop is CASSQDRSPNYGYTF. In nucleotides, the CDR3 is TGCGCCAGCAGCCAAGACAGGTCTCCTAACTATGGCTACACCTTC.

The chain joins TRBV28 to TRBJ2-1; D not certain. The CDR3 runs to 13 residues. In germline, CDR1 is MDHEN, CDR2 SYDVKM. Trimming shortened V by 3 bases and J by 10 bases, and 13 bases separated the two germline ends. The CDR3 nucleotides are TGTGCCAGCAGTTTGGGTTTACACTGCGAGCAGTTCTTC. Residues: CASSLGLHCEQFF. Using reference TRBV28 and TRBJ2-1 for the parts outside the CDR3, the full variable domain is DVKVTQSSRYLVKRTGEKVFLECVQDMDHENMFWYRQDPGLGLRLIYFSYDVKMKEKGDIPEGYSVSREKKERFSLILESASTNQTSMYLCASSLGLHCEQFFGPGTRLTVL.

In its sample, this clonotype was seen many times. This chain links TRBV5-1 with TRBJ2-1; D possibly corresponds to TRBD2 (5 bases). The CDR3 extends over 20 amino acids. Germline V gene sequence: CDR1 SGHRS, CDR2 YFSETQ. Deletions cut 4 bases from V and 5 bases from J, with 31 bases between. CDR3 region: CASSHPRGRIPRKPDNEQFF. The CDR3 nucleotides are TGCGCCAGCAGCCACCCCCGGGGTCGCATACCCCGAAAACCGGACAATGAGCAGTTCTTC.

This clonotype has more than one count but fewer than ten. V is TRBV3-1 and J is TRBJ1-2; 8 bases match TRBD1. Germline lookup yields CDR1 LGHDT and CDR2 YNNKEL (reference sequence). Trimming cost V 0 bases and J 2 bases; bases outside gene matches: 8. This CDR3 has 17 amino acids. CDR3 amino acids: CASSQDQGARGNYGYTF. CDR3 in DNA: TGTGCCAGCAGCCAAGATCAGGGGGCAAGGGGGAACTATGGCTACACCTTC.

Points on this clonotype: A read error may explain this, as a much larger clone is one base away. The J gene is TRBJ2-5, the V gene TRBV5-1; D gene ambiguous. The germline V and J ends were trimmed by 0 bases and 2 bases, with 11 bases remaining between them. Germline V CDR1 and CDR2: SGHRS, YFSETQ. CDR3 size: 15 residues. CDR3 nucleotides: TGCGCCAGCAGCTTGGCCTTGAACAGTCAAGAGACCCAGTACTTC. It codes for CASSLALNSQETQYF.

The chain employs TRBV20-1 and TRBJ1-1, with TRBD1 as a possible D gene (5 bases). The CDR3 is 14 amino acids. V was clipped by 1 base and J by 0 bases, with 9 bases between them. Germline loops: CDR1 DFQATT, CDR2 SNEGSKA (reference sequence). The CDR3 here is CSARGGTLNTEAFF. In nucleotides, the CDR3 is TGCAGTGCTAGAGGAGGGACGCTGAACACTGAAGCTTTCTTT.

This clonotype was found a few times. The chain links TRBV24-1 to TRBJ1-2, with D uncertain. CDR3 length equals 14 residues. The V gene's germline CDR1 is KGHDR and CDR2 SFDVKD. Between the trimmed V and J ends, which lost 7 bases and 6 bases, there was a span of 17 bases. The CDR3 loop reads CATSDTTLRNGYTF. The CDR3 DNA follows: TGTGCCACCAGCGATACGACACTTAGAAATGGCTACACCTTC.

With respect to this clonotype: A much larger clone lies one base from this, so it may be a read error. The genes are TRBV7-9 and TRBJ1-2; D unclear. The CDR3 has 17 amino acids. With 1 base removed from V and 6 bases from J, the gap between germline ends came to 21 bases. In germline, CDR1 is SEHNR, CDR2 FQNEAQ (reference sequence). CDR3 in amino acids: CASSLVDLEPLGHGYTF. Here the CDR3 DNA reads TGTGCCAGCAGCTTAGTAGACCTCGAACCCTTGGGCCATGGCTACACCTTC.

This clonotype came up once. The chain carries TRBV12-3 or TRBV12-4 and TRBJ1-1; TRBD1 matches 8 bases. CDR3 length: 14 residues. The V gene end was trimmed by 6 bases and the J gene end by 7 bases; junction bases not matched to a gene: 10. The CDR3 DNA follows: TGTGCCAGCAGGAGCGGACAGGGCCTGGGTGAAGCTTTCTTT. Translated: CASRSGQGLGEAFF.

This clonotype was seen only a few times. The chain joins TRBV4-3 to TRBJ1-6; 7 bases align to TRBD1. Germline assignment: CDR1 LGHNA and CDR2 YSLEER. The CDR3 sequence is 16 residues long. Unmatched junction bases numbered 8, after V lost 0 bases and J lost 9 bases. The CDR3: CASSQDRGQGGSPLHF. The DNA for the CDR3 is TGCGCCAGCAGCCAAGATCGGGGGCAGGGGGGTTCACCCCTCCACTTT.

This clonotype was counted only a few times. The chain's CDR3 is CASSFSTGFSYEQYF. DNA for the CDR3: TGCGCCAGCAGCTTTTCGACAGGTTTCTCCTACGAGCAGTACTTC. This chain joins TRBV4-1 and TRBJ2-7; a possible D gene is TRBD1 (6 bases). V was shortened by 5 bases and J by 0 bases, with 14 bases between the two germline ends. This CDR3 region has 15 residues. Germline CDR1 and CDR2: MGHRA and YSYEKL.

This clonotype was detected only a few times. The J gene is TRBJ2-5, the V gene TRBV14; 8 nucleotides match TRBD2. J was trimmed by 3 bases and V by 2 bases; bases with no gene match: 5. The CDR3 runs to 15 residues. Germline V CDR1 and CDR2: SGHDN, FVKESK. CDR3 region: CASSQSGTRKETQYF. The CDR3 DNA reads TGTGCCAGCAGCCAATCCGGGACTAGAAAAGAGACCCAGTACTTC.

To note about this clonotype: The junction departs from germline at one end; a sequencing error may be responsible. The CDR3 bases are TGTGCCGGCAGTTTATTTCCTAGCGATGAGCAGTTCTTC. It is translated as CAGSLFPSDEQFF. The chain recombines TRBV27 with TRBJ2-1, with D perhaps matching TRBD2 (6 bases). Germline V gene lookup returns CDR1 MNHEY and CDR2 SMNVEV (reference sequence). There are 13 residues in the CDR3.

This clonotype was counted at least ten times. The gene calls are TRBV7-2 and TRBJ2-7, with a possible D match to TRBD1 (5 bases). V was pared by 5 bases and J by 2 bases, with 10 bases between. The germline gives CDR1 SGHTA, CDR2 FQGNSA. The CDR3 is 13 residues long. Here the CDR3 DNA reads TGTGCCAGCAGCCAGGGTTCCCCCTACGAGCAGTACTTC. Protein product: CASSQGSPYEQYF.

This clonotype was observed many times. This sequence joins TRBV27 and TRBJ1-1; TRBD1 is a possible D gene (5 bases). V lost 0 bases to trimming and J lost 3 bases, with 8 bases between them. Germline CDR1 reads MNHEY; CDR2 reads SMNVEV (reference sequence). The CDR3 consists of 14 residues. The CDR3, as DNA: TGTGCCAGCAGTTTATCATGGGGGTACACTGAAGCTTTCTTT. Translating gives CASSLSWGYTEAFF.

This clonotype was recorded many times. The rearrangement uses TRBV7-9 and TRBJ2-6; D gene ambiguous. CDR3 length equals 16 residues. Germline CDR1 SEHNR, CDR2 FQNEAQ (reference sequence). Trimming took 3 bases from V and 0 from J, leaving 9 bases between them. CDR3 bases: TGTGCCAGCAGCTTCTGGGGTTCCTCTGGGGCCAACGTCCTGACTTTC. It encodes CASSFWGSSGANVLTF.

At least ten counts were recorded for this clonotype. For the CDR3, the DNA is TGTGCCAGCAGCTCAGGACTAGCGGGGTATATTGAGCAGTTCTTC. Its protein is CASSSGLAGYIEQFF. The chain combines TRBV7-2 with TRBJ2-1; TRBD2 agrees at 12 bases. The V gene's germline CDR1 is SGHTA and CDR2 FQGNSA. Germline trimming cut 4 bases from V and 9 bases from J; bases unmatched to any gene: 7. The CDR3 sequence is 15 residues long.

This clonotype showed up many times. The chain employs TRBV5-1 and TRBJ2-1, with 15 positions matching TRBD2. The trim removed 4 bases at V and 0 bases at J, leaving 11 bases unmatched. The CDR3 contains 20 residues. Germline assignment: CDR1 SGHRS and CDR2 YFSETQ. CDR3 nucleotides: TGCGCCAGCAGCGCGGGACTAGCGGGGGGCCTTCTTTTCTCCTACAATGAGCAGTTCTTC. Translating gives CASSAGLAGGLLFSYNEQFF.

A remark on this clonotype: This could be a read error, since a much larger clone is one nucleotide away. The rearrangement links TRBV7-2 to TRBJ2-5; TRBD2 agrees at 8 bases. This CDR3 region has 14 residues. Looked up from germline, CDR1 is SGHTA and CDR2 is FQGNSA. For the CDR3, the DNA is TGTGCCAGCCATAGCGGGGCTTCCTCCTACGAGCAGGACTTC. This translates into CASHSGASSYEQDF.

Points on this clonotype: A read error may explain this, as a much larger clone is one base away. The chain is built from TRBV6-5 and TRBJ1-2, with 9 bases lining up with TRBD1. Looked up from germline, CDR1 is MNHEY and CDR2 is SVGAGI. CDR3 length equals 14 residues. In DNA, the CDR3 is TGTACCATAAAACAGGGGGCGGTCGGCTATGGCTACACCTTC. Its protein is CTIKQGAVGYGYTF.

This clonotype showed up many times. This chain connects TRBV4-2 to TRBJ2-7, with D possibly matching TRBD1 (5 bases). Per germline, CDR1 LGHNA and CDR2 YNFKEQ. The V gene lost 4 bases and the J gene lost 5 bases, with 12 bases spanning the gap. This CDR3 has 13 residues. The CDR3 loop is CASSLEQDHEQYF. The DNA for the CDR3 is TGTGCCAGCAGCCTTGAACAGGACCACGAGCAGTACTTC.

This clonotype appeared a few times. The CDR3 region has the DNA TGTGCCAGCAGTTTTGACAGCCTGAAGCCTGAAGCTTTCTTT. Translating gives CASSFDSLKPEAFF. The V and J genes are TRBV12-3 or TRBV12-4 and TRBJ1-1; TRBD1 might be the D (5 bases). The CDR3 consists of 14 residues. The germline V and J ends were trimmed by 3 bases and 6 bases, with 14 bases remaining between them.